The 29 T cell receptor beta chains below all came from one sample that was sequenced in a study of CXCR3-negative and CXCR3-positive naive CD8 T cells. Study-level findings and limits: Naive cells positive for CXCR3 carried more hydrophobic TRB CDR3s than CXCR3-negative ones.

Through 5' RACE with UMI labels, the TRB cDNA libraries were prepared. Following a re-call of the 5' RACE reads, TCRdb has one entry per CDR3 protein and lacks DNA. This table lists about 120,000 distinct CDR3 sequences. Their cognate antigens are unknown. Sequences were obtained from naive CXCR3+ CD8+ T cells from blood. Stated subset: CD45RO-CCR7+CD27+CD95- naive CD8+ T cells expressing CXCR3 (TNR3+). The source is a human donor in good health. Some clones in this sample may be carry-over from other donors' samples.

This chain uses TRBV4-1 with TRBJ2-5; the TCRdb call, TRBD2, lacks DNA for checking. The CDR3 consists of 14 residues. Germline V gene sequence: CDR1 MGHRA, CDR2 YSYEKL. CDR3 residues: CASSQVESVMTQYF.

V is TRBV5-1 and J is TRBJ2-5; TCRdb calls TRBD1, which cannot be checked without DNA. This CDR3 has 14 amino acids. Germline V CDR1 and CDR2: SGHRS, YFSETQ. CDR3 sequence reads: CATKQDGSRETQYF.

The rearrangement links TRBV5-1 to TRBJ2-5; TCRdb outputs TRBD1, but without DNA this stays unchecked. The CDR3 has 16 residues. Germline-derived CDR1 and CDR2 are SGHRS and YFSETQ. CDR3 sequence reads: CASSLGVQGWQETQYF.

J is TRBJ1-5 and V is TRBV27; TCRdb returns TRBD1, unconfirmable since there is no DNA. The CDR3 has 15 residues. CDR1 and CDR2 (germline): MNHEY, SMNVEV (reference sequence). CDR3 in amino acids: CASSLSGGYNQPQHF.

The chain combines TRBV10-3 with TRBJ2-7; no DNA is available, so the TRBD2 call from TCRdb remains unchecked. Germline values: CDR1 ENHRY, CDR2 SYGVKD. CDR3 length: 14 residues. The CDR3 reads CAINPTSGNPGQYF.

The chain has TRBV5-1 and TRBJ2-7; the TCRdb call, TRBD1, lacks DNA for checking. CDR1 and CDR2 from the germline V gene are SGHRS and YFSETQ. CDR3 length equals 14 residues. CDR3 sequence reads: CASSLRSGHYEQYF.

CDR3 residues: CASRPQGDETQYF. The chain employs TRBV21-1 and TRBJ2-5; TCRdb names TRBD1, which stays unverified in the absence of DNA. TRBV21-1 is described as a pseudogene. The CDR3 runs to 13 residues.

V is TRBV28 and J is TRBJ2-2; the D gene TCRdb calls, TRBD1, cannot be checked with no DNA. The length of the CDR3 is 16 residues. From germline, CDR1 is MDHEN and CDR2 SYDVKM. CDR3 loop: CASSTKSDRNTGELFF.

This rearrangement joins TRBV28 to TRBJ1-2; TCRdb's D call, TRBD1, is unchecked because there is no DNA. The CDR3 length is 14 residues. Germline lookup yields CDR1 MDHEN and CDR2 SYDVKM. CDR3: CASSIRGYSWGYTF.

The chain links TRBV7-2 to TRBJ2-1; TCRdb calls TRBD2, which cannot be checked without DNA. CDR3 length: 15 amino acids. CDR1 and CDR2 from the germline V gene are SGHTA and FQGNSA. This chain's CDR3 is CASSDGLAVYNEQFF. Filled out from reference TRBV7-2 and TRBJ2-1, the complete variable domain reads GAGVSQSPSNKVTEKGKDVELRCDPISGHTALYWYRQSLGQGLEFLIYFQGNSAPDKSGLPSDRFSAERTGGSVSTLTIQRTQQEDSAVYLCASSDGLAVYNEQFFGPGTRLTVL.

The chain employs TRBV12-3 or TRBV12-4 and TRBJ2-7; TCRdb proposes TRBD1, but this gene call is untestable without DNA. This CDR3 spans 14 amino acids. The CDR3 here is CASSLTGRPGEQYF.

The chain employs TRBV7-7 and TRBJ2-1; TCRdb outputs TRBD2, but without DNA this stays unchecked. Germline values: CDR1 SSHAT, CDR2 FNYEAQ (reference sequence). This CDR3 has 14 residues. The CDR3 protein is CASSPGLAMNEQFF.

This chain connects TRBV27 to TRBJ2-7; TCRdb names TRBD1, which stays unverified in the absence of DNA. In germline, CDR1 is MNHEY, CDR2 SMNVEV (reference sequence). The CDR3 has 14 amino acids. CDR3 in amino acids: CASSPNRGMYEQYF.

This chain uses TRBV3-1 with TRBJ2-3; TCRdb's D call of TRBD2 is untestable without DNA. The CDR3 has 15 residues. Germline CDR1 LGHDT, CDR2 YNNKEL (reference sequence). The CDR3 protein is CASSPGTSRADTQYF.

CDR3: CASSFGAGQETQYF. The V gene is TRBV11-2, the J gene TRBJ2-5; TCRdb reports TRBD1, a call that lacks DNA to check it against. The CDR3 runs to 14 residues. Germline V CDR1 and CDR2: SGHAT, FQNNGV. The full variable domain, in which reference TRBV11-2 and TRBJ2-5 provide the parts outside the CDR3, is EAGVAQSPRYKIIEKRQSVAFWCNPISGHATLYWYQQILGQGPKLLIQFQNNGVVDDSQLPKDRFSAERLKGVDSTLKIQPAKLEDSAVYLCASSFGAGQETQYFGPGTRLLVL.

The rearrangement uses TRBV2 and TRBJ2-7; the TCRdb call, TRBD1, lacks DNA for checking. This CDR3 is built from 15 residues. CDR1 and CDR2 (germline): SNHLY, FYNNEI. The CDR3 here is CASRVAPGASNEQYF.

The chain couples TRBV3-1 to TRBJ2-2; TCRdb returns TRBD1, unconfirmable since there is no DNA. The CDR3 has 17 amino acids. The germline CDR1 and CDR2 sequences are LGHDT and YNNKEL (reference sequence). The CDR3 here is CASSPRDRGRNTGELFF.

This chain connects TRBV13 to TRBJ2-7; lacking DNA, the TRBD2 call made by TCRdb goes unchecked. Germline V gene lookup returns CDR1 PRHDT and CDR2 FYEKMQ (reference sequence). The length of the CDR3 is 14 residues. The CDR3 spells CASSFPESSGEQYF.

This chain links TRBV2 with TRBJ2-3; without DNA, the TCRdb call of TRBD2 cannot be checked. Looked up from germline, CDR1 is SNHLY and CDR2 is FYNNEI. The CDR3 extends over 18 amino acids. The CDR3 sequence is CASSEIGGGDLSEDTQYF. Full variable domain (missing parts from reference TRBV2 and TRBJ2-3): EPEVTQTPSHQVTQMGQEVILRCVPISNHLYFYWYRQILGQKVEFLVSFYNNEISEKSEIFDDQFSVERPDGSNFTLKIRSTKLEDSAMYFCASSEIGGGDLSEDTQYFGPGTRLTVL.

The chain uses TRBV12-3 or TRBV12-4 and TRBJ2-1; the D call from TCRdb, TRBD2, cannot be confirmed without DNA. The CDR3 contains 18 residues. CDR3: CASSLHKGLAGTHNEQFF.

V usage is TRBV20-1 and J usage is TRBJ2-7; TCRdb designates TRBD1, a call that cannot be tested without DNA. This CDR3 spans 15 amino acids. Germline CDR1 is DFQATT and CDR2 is SNEGSKA (reference sequence). CDR3 amino acids: CSATLTGRRDDEQYF.

The chain's CDR3 is CSAEDRGQSPLHF. The rearrangement links TRBV20-1 to TRBJ1-6; TCRdb designates TRBD1, a call that cannot be tested without DNA. Germline V gives CDR1 DFQATT, CDR2 SNEGSKA (reference sequence). The CDR3 loop spans 13 amino acids.

The chain recombines TRBV20-1 with TRBJ2-3; as DNA is missing, the TRBD2 call by TCRdb cannot be tested. Germline-derived CDR1 and CDR2 are DFQATT and SNEGSKA (reference sequence). This CDR3 region has 15 residues. CDR3: CSASTSGGGTDTQYF.

The chain's CDR3 is CASLTSGRTYEQYF. The chain joins TRBV7-9 to TRBJ2-7. Germline assignment: CDR1 SEHNR and CDR2 FQNEAQ (reference sequence). The length of the CDR3 is 14 residues.

The chain recombines TRBV28 with TRBJ1-1. Germline V lookup: CDR1 MDHEN, CDR2 SYDVKM. This CDR3 spans 13 amino acids. The CDR3 loop is CASSLTDNTEAFF.

V and J are TRBV19 and TRBJ1-5; the D call from TCRdb, TRBD1, cannot be confirmed without DNA. The CDR3 extends over 15 amino acids. The germline gives CDR1 LNHDA, CDR2 SQIVND (reference sequence). CDR3 sequence reads: CASTMTGQSNQPQHF.

The chain uses TRBV7-9 and TRBJ2-2; TCRdb reports TRBD1, a call that lacks DNA to check it against. CDR1 and CDR2 from the germline V gene are SEHNR and FQNEAQ (reference sequence). The CDR3 consists of 16 residues. CDR3 amino acids: CASSSSSRGATGELFF.

V usage is TRBV5-6 and J usage is TRBJ2-2; TCRdb picks TRBD1, but there is no DNA to check that call. Germline lookup yields CDR1 SGHDT and CDR2 YYEEEE. The CDR3 has 16 residues. CDR3 protein: CASSLIRQANTGELFF.

The chain recombines TRBV28 with TRBJ2-3. The CDR3 is 14 residues long. CDR1 is MDHEN, CDR2 SYDVKM, per germline. The CDR3 region is CASSFRLAADTQYF. The full variable domain, with the rest looked up from reference TRBV28 and TRBJ2-3, is DVKVTQSSRYLVKRTGEKVFLECVQDMDHENMFWYRQDPGLGLRLIYFSYDVKMKEKGDIPEGYSVSREKKERFSLILESASTNQTSMYLCASSFRLAADTQYFGPGTRLTVL.